A selection of T cell receptor beta chains follows, all from one sample in a study of molecular identifiers for immune sequencing clone quantification. TCRdb used MiXCR to reprocess the PCR reads, holding one entry per CDR3 protein. The table lists more than 450,000 distinct CDR3 sequences, around 25% of them singletons. The sequencing input was naive CD8+ T cells from blood, with Jurkat cell RNA spiked in. The source is a human donor in good health. Some libraries in this study had Jurkat cell RNA spiked in. CDR3s include the opening cysteine and the closing phenylalanine or tryptophan. The D gene is left open where the match is weak. Not every row has a clone size; where given, it reads once, few, many or a size class.

V	D	size	J	DNA	CDR3
TRBV21-1	NA	NA	TRBJ2-3	TGTGCCAGCAGCAAAGTAATCCTGACCGGGACTAGCGGGCGCACAGATACGCAGTATTTT	CASSKVILTGTSGRTDTQYF
TRBV29-1	TRBD1	many	TRBJ1-2	TGCAGCTCGACAGGGGGCAATGGCTACACCTTC	CSSTGGNGYTF
TRBV20-1	NA	many	TRBJ1-1	TGCAGTGCTAGAGACTGGGGGGCGGGCACGTCTGAAGCTTTCTTT	CSARDWGAGTSEAFF
TRBV5-1	TRBD1	many	TRBJ2-5	TGCGCCAGCAGCTCAAGGGGGCGCGGGGAGACCCAGTACTTC	CASSSRGRGETQYF
TRBV12-3/TRBV12-4	NA	once	TRBJ2-7	TGTGCCAGCAGTTTAGTGACTGAGGGGCTCACAGGGCTGGGTGAGCAGTACTTC	CASSLVTEGLTGLGEQYF
TRBV18	NA	NA	TRBJ2-3	TGTGCCAGCTCACCCGGATGGGATAGCGTGACAGATACGCAGTCTTTT	CASSPGWDSVTDTQSF
TRBV19	NA	NA	TRBJ1-5	TGTGCCAGTAGTATTGTGTCTGATTATCAGCCCCAGCATTTT	CASSIVSDYQPQHF
TRBV5-5	NA	few	TRBJ1-2	TGTGCCAGCAGCTTGGGTACCCTGGGGCACTATGGCTACACCTTC	CASSLGTLGHYGYTF
TRBV20-1	NA	many	TRBJ2-1	TGCAGTGCCGAGGGGGGGACTCCCCACAATGAGCAGTTCTTC	CSAEGGTPHNEQFF
TRBV5-6	TRBD1	NA	TRBJ2-1	TGTGCCAGCAGCTCAGCCCGGGACAGGGGCTCCTGGGATGAGCAGTTCTTC	CASSSARDRGSWDEQFF
TRBV4-1	NA	NA	TRBJ2-4	TGCGCCAGCAGCCCCGGTAAGGGGGGCAAAAACATTCAGTACTTC	CASSPGKGGKNIQYF
TRBV29-1	NA	many	TRBJ2-5	TGCAGCGTTCGTGCCGGGCGGGTAGAAGAGACCCAGTACTTC	CSVRAGRVEETQYF
TRBV2	NA	few	TRBJ2-3	TGTGCCAGCAGCCCCATACTCGGCACAGATACGCAGTATTTT	CASSPILGTDTQYF
TRBV27	NA	NA	TRBJ1-2	TGTGCCAGCAGTCCAGACCCAGCTATATCGTCTGGCTACACCTTC	CASSPDPAISSGYTF
TRBV5-6	NA	few	TRBJ2-2	TGTGCCAGCAGCTTGCGTCGGGGAAACACCGGGGAGCTGTTTTTT	CASSLRRGNTGELFF
TRBV28	NA	few	TRBJ2-2	TGTGCCAGCGGATCCCCGGGACACCTGAACACCGGGGAGCTGTTTTTT	CASGSPGHLNTGELFF
TRBV10-3	NA	NA	TRBJ1-6	TGTGCCATCAGTGAGCAAGCTAATTCACCCCTCCACTTT	CAISEQANSPLHF
TRBV27	NA	NA	TRBJ2-3	TGTGCCAGCAGTTCAGGTATGTATAGCACAGATACGCAGTATTTT	CASSSGMYSTDTQYF
TRBV5-6	NA	NA	TRBJ1-5	TGTGCCAGCAGCTTGTTAGGAAGGGGCAATCAGCCCCAGCATTTT	CASSLLGRGNQPQHF
TRBV6-6	TRBD2	few	TRBJ2-3	TGTGCCAGCAGGAATAGCGGGAATTCGGGAGATACGCAGTATTTT	CASRNSGNSGDTQYF